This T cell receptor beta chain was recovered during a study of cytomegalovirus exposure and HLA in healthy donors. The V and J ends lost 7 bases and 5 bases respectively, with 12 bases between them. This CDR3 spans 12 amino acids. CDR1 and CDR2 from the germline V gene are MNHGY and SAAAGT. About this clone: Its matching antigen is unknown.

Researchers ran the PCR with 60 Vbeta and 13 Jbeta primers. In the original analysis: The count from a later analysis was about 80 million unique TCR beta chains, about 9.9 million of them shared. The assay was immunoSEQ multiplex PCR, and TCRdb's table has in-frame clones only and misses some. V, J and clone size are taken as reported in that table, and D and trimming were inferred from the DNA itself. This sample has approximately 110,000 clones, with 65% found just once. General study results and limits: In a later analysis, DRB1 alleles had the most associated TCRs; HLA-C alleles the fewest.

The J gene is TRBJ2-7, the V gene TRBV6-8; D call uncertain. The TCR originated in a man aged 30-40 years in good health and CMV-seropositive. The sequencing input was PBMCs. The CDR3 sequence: CASTPPPNEQYF. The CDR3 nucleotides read TGTGCCAGCACCCCTCCCCCTAACGAGCAGTACTTC.